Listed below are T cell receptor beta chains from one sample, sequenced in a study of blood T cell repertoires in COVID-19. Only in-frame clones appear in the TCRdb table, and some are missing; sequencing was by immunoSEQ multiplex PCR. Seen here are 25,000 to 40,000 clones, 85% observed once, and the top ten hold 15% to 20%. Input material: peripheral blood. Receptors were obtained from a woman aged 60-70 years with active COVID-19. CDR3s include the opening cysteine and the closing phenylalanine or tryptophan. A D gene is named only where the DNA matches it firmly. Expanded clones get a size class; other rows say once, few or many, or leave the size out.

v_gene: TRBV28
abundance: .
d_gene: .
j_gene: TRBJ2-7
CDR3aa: CASSLKHEQYF
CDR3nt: TGTGCCAGCAGTTTAAAGCACGAGCAGTACTTC

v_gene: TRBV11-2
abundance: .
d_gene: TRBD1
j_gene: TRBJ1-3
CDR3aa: CASSGTGVRNTIYF
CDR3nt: TGTGCCAGCAGCGGTACAGGGGTTCGAAACACCATATATTTT

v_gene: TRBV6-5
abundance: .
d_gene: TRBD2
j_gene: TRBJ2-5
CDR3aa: CASRRTSGHQETQYF
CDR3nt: TGTGCCAGCAGACGGACTAGCGGGCACCAAGAGACCCAGTACTTC

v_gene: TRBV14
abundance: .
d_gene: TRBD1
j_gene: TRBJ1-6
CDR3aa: CASSLGTANNSPLHF
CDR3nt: TGTGCCAGCAGCCTAGGGACAGCAAATAATTCACCCCTCCACTTT

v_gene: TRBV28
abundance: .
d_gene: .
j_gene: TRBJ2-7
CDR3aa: CASSLGGGGEQYF
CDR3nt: TGTGCCAGCAGTTTGGGGGGAGGGGGCGAGCAGTACTTC

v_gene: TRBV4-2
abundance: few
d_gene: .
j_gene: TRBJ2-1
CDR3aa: CASSQDWGRQNNEQFF
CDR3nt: TGTGCCAGCAGCCAAGACTGGGGCAGACAAAACAATGAGCAGTTCTTC

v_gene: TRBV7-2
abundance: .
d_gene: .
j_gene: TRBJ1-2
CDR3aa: CASTPPGVGNYGYTF
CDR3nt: TGTGCCAGCACCCCGCCGGGGGTTGGAAACTATGGCTACACCTTC

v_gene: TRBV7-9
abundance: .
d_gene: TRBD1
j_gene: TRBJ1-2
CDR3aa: CASSLGTDNYGYTF
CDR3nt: TGTGCCAGCAGCTTGGGGACAGATAACTATGGCTACACCTTC

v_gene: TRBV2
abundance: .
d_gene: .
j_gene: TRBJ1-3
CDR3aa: CASSEVAAGNTIYF
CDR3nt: TGTGCCAGCAGTGAAGTAGCAGCCGGAAACACCATATATTTT

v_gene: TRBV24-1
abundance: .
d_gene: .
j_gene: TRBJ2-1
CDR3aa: CATSTVYNEQFF
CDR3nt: TGTGCCACCTCGACAGTTTACAATGAGCAGTTCTTC

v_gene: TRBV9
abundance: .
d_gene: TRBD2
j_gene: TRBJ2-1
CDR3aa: CASSNPPRRWREGYYNEQFF
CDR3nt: TGTGCCAGCAGCAATCCCCCTCGGCGGTGGCGGGAGGGATACTACAATGAGCAGTTCTTC

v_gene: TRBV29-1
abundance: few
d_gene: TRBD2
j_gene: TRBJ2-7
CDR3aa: CSATTSGGDHEQYF
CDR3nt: TGCAGCGCCACGACTAGCGGGGGGGATCACGAGCAGTACTTC

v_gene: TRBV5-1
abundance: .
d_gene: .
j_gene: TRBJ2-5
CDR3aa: CASRPVGTVQETQYF
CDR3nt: TGCGCCAGCAGACCAGTGGGCACCGTCCAAGAGACCCAGTACTTC

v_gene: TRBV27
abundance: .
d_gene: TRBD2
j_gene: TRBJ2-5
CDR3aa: CASSPIGGWETQYF
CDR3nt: TGTGCCAGCAGTCCGATCGGGGGGTGGGAGACCCAGTACTTC

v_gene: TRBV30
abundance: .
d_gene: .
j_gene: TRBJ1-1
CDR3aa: CAWSVAKRGAFF
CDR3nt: TGTGCCTGGAGTGTAGCCAAACGGGGAGCTTTCTTT

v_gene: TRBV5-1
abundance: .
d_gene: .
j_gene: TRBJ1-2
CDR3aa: CASSLGSLYGYTF
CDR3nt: TGCGCCAGCAGCTTGGGGAGCCTTTATGGCTACACCTTC

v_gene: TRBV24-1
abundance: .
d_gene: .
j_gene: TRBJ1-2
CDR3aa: CATSDSNYGYTF
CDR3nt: TGTGCCACCAGCGACAGTAACTATGGCTACACCTTC

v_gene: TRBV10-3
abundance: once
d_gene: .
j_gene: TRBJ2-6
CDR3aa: CAISDRGLTGANVLTF
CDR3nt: TGTGCCATCAGTGACAGGGGTTTAACTGGGGCCAACGTCCTGACTTTC

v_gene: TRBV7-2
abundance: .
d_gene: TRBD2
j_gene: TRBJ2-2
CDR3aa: CASSLVAGGPTGELFF
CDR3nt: TGTGCCAGCAGCTTAGTAGCGGGAGGGCCGACCGGGGAGCTGTTTTTT

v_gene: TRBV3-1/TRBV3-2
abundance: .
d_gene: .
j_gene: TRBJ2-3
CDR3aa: CASSQGARAQYF
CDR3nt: TGTGCCAGCAGCCAAGGGGCCCGTGCGCAGTATTTT

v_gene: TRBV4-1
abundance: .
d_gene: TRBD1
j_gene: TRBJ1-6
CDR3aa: CASSPRTGVSPLHF
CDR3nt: TGCGCCAGCAGCCCCCGGACAGGGGTTTCACCCCTCCACTTT

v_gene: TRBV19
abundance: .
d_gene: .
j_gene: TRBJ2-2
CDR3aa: CASSIFRTGELFF
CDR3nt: TGTGCCAGTAGTATTTTTCGTACCGGGGAGCTGTTTTTT

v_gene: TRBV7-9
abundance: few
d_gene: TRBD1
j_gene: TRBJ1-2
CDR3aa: CASSPTGGVGGYTF
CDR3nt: TGTGCCAGCAGCCCGACAGGGGGCGTTGGGGGCTACACCTTC

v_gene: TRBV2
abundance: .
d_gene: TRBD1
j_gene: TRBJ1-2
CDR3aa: CASQSQGAIYYGYTF
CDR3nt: TGTGCCAGCCAAAGCCAGGGGGCGATTTACTATGGCTACACCTTC

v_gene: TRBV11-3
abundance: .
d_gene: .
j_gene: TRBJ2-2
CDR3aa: CASSPRPGGPTGELFF
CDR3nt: TGTGCCAGCAGCCCCCGGCCGGGGGGCCCCACCGGGGAGCTGTTTTTT

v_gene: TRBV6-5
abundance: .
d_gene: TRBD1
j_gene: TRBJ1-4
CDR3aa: CASRGQGGIEKLFF
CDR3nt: TGTGCCAGCAGAGGACAGGGGGGGATTGAAAAACTGTTTTTT

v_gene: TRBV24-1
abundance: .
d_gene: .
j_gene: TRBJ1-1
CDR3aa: CATSDLRGEAFF
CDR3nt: TGTGCCACCAGTGATTTAAGGGGTGAAGCTTTCTTT

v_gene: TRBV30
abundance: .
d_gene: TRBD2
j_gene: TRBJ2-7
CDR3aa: CAWSPGLAGRSDEQYF
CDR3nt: TGTGCCTGGAGTCCAGGACTAGCGGGGCGCTCGGACGAGCAGTACTTC

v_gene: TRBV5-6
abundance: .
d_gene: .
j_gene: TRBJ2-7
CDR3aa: CASSLWGEGFYEQYF
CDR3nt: TGTGCCAGCAGCTTGTGGGGAGAGGGCTTCTACGAGCAGTACTTC

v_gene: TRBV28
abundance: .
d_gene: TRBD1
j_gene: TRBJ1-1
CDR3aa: CASRLTGVGTEAFF
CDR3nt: TGTGCCAGCAGACTTACAGGGGTTGGGACTGAAGCTTTCTTT

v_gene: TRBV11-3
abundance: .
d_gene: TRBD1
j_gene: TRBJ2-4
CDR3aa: CASSRGGQEHIQYF
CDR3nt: TGTGCCAGCAGCCGCGGTGGACAGGAGCACATTCAGTACTTC

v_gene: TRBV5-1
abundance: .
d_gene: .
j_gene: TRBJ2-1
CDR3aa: CASGSVFGYNEQFF
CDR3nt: TGCGCCAGCGGCTCGGTATTCGGCTACAATGAGCAGTTCTTC

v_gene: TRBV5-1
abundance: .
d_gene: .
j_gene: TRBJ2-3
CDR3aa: CASSSASGTDTQYF
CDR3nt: TGCGCCAGCAGTTCTGCTAGCGGCACAGATACGCAGTATTTT

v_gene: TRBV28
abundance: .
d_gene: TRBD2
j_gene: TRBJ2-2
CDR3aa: CATKRGGPTGELFF
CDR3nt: TGTGCCACGAAGCGGGGGGGCCCCACCGGGGAGCTGTTTTTT

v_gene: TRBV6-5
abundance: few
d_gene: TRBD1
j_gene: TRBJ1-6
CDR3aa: CASKGGRSPLHF
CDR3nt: TGTGCCAGCAAAGGGGGCCGTTCACCCCTCCACTTT

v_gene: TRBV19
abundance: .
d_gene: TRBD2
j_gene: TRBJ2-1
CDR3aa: CASSPTTSGRDNEQFF
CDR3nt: TGTGCCAGTAGTCCGACGACTAGCGGGAGGGACAATGAGCAGTTCTTC

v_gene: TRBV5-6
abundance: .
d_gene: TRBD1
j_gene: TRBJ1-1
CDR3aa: CATLRTGDTEAFF
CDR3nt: TGTGCCACCCTAAGGACAGGGGACACTGAAGCTTTCTTT